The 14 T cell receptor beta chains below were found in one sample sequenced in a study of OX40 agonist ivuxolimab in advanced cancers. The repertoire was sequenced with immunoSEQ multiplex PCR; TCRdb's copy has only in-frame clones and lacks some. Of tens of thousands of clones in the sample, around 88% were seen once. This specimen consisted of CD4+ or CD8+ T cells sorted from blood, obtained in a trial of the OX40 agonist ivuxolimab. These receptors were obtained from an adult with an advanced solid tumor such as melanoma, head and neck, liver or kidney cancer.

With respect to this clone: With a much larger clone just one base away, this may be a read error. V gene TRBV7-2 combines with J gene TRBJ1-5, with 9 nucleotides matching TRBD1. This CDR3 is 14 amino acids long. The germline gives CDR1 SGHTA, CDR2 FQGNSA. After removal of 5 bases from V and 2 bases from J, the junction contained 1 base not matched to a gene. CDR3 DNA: TGTGCCAGCAGCCGGACAGGGGGCAATCAGCCCCAGCATTTT. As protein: CASSRTGGNQPQHF.

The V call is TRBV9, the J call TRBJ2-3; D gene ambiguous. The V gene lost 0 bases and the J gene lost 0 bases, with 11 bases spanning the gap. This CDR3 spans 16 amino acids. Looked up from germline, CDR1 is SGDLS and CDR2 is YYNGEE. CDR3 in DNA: TGTGCCAGCAGCGTAGCTGGGCGAGGAAGCACAGATACGCAGTATTTT. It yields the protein CASSVAGRGSTDTQYF. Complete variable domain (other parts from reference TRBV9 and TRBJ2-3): DSGVTQTPKHLITATGQRVTLRCSPRSGDLSVYWYQQSLDQGLQFLIQYYNGEERAKGNILERFSAQQFPDLHSELNLSSLELGDSALYFCASSVAGRGSTDTQYFGPGTRLTVL.

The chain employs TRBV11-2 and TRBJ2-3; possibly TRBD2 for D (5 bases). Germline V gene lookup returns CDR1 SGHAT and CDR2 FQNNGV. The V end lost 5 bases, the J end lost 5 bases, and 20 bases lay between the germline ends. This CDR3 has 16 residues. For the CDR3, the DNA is TGTGCCAGCAGCCCCCCGGGGTCCCTGAGTGGAGATACGCAGTATTTT. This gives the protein CASSPPGSLSGDTQYF.

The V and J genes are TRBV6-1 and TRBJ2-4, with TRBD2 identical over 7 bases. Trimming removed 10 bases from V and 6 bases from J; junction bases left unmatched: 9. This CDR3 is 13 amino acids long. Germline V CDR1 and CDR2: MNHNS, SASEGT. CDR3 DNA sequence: TGTGCCACCATGAGCGGGAACGGAAACATTCAGTACTTC. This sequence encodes CATMSGNGNIQYF.

This CDR3 reads CASSIESGNYNEQFF. CDR3 nucleotide sequence: TGTGCCAGTAGTATAGAAAGCGGGAATTACAATGAGCAGTTCTTC. This chain uses TRBV19 with TRBJ2-1; 7 nucleotides line up with TRBD2. The CDR3 loop spans 15 amino acids. Germline trimming cut 0 bases from V and 4 bases from J; bases unmatched to any gene: 3. Germline V lookup: CDR1 LNHDA, CDR2 SQIVND (reference sequence).

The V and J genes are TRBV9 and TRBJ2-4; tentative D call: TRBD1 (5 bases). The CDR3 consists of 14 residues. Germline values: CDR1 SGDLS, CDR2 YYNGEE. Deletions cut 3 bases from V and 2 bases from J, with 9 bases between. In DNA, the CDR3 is TGTGCCAGCAGCGCCAGGGAAACCAAAAACATTCAGTACTTC. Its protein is CASSARETKNIQYF.

CDR3 nucleotide sequence: TGTGCCTGGAGTGTACATGCCGGGCCCCGGGCTTTCTTT. The encoded protein is CAWSVHAGPRAFF. The chain joins TRBV30 to TRBJ1-1; D gene ambiguous. The germline gives CDR1 GTSNPN, CDR2 SVGIG (reference sequence). V was trimmed by 0 bases and J by 11 bases, leaving 16 bases between them. This CDR3 spans 13 amino acids.

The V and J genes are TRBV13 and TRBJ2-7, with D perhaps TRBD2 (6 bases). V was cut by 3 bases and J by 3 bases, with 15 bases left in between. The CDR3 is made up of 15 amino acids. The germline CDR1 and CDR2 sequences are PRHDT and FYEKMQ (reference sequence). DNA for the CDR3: TGTGCCAGCAGCTTCGGTAGGGTCGGGGGCTACGAGCAGTACTTC. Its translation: CASSFGRVGGYEQYF.

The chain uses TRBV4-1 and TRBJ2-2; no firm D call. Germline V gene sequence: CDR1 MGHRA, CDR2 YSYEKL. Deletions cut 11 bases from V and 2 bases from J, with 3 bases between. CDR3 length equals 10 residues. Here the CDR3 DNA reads TGCGCCGCCAACACCGGGGAGCTGTTTTTT. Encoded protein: CAANTGELFF.

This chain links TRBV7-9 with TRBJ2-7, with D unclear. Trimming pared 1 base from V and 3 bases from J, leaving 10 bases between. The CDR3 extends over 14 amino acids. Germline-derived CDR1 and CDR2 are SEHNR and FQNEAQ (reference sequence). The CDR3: CASSLDSPHYEQYF. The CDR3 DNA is TGTGCCAGCAGCTTAGACAGTCCTCACTACGAGCAGTACTTC.

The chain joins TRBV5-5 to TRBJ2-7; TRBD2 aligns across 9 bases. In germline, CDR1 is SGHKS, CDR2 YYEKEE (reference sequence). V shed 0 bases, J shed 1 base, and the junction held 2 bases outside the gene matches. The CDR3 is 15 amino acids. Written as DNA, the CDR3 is TGTGCCAGCAGCTTGGCTGCGGGGGGGTCCTACGAGCAGTACTTC. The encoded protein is CASSLAAGGSYEQYF.

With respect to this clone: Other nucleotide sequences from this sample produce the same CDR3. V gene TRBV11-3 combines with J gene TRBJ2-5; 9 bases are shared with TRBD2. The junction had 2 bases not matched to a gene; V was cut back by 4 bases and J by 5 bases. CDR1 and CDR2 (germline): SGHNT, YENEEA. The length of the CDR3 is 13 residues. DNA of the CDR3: TGTGCCAGCAGCTCAGGACTAGCGGAGACCCAGTACTTC. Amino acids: CASSSGLAETQYF.

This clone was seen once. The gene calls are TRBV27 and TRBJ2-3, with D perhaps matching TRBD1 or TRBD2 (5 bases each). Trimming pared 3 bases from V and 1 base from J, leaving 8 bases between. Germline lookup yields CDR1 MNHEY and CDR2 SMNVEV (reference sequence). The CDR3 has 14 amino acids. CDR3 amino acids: CASSFGGRTDTQYF. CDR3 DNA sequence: TGTGCCAGCAGTTTTGGGGGACGCACAGATACGCAGTATTTT.

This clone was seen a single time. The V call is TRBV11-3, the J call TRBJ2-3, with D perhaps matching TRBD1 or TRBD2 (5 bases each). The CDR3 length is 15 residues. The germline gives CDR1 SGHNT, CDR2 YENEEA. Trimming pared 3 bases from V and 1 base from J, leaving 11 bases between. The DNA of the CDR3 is TGTGCCAGCAGCTTTGAGGGGAGCGGCACAGATACGCAGTATTTT. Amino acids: CASSFEGSGTDTQYF.